Listed here are 24 T cell receptor beta chains from one sample, sequenced in a study of beta chain features in type 1 diabetes. Expressed TCRB transcripts got sequenced, as all isolated RNA was reverse transcribed. TCRdb's table, derived via immunoSEQ multiplex PCR, lists solely in-frame clones and lacks some. Among approximately 250,000 clones listed, around 9.9% were seen once. These receptors have no known antigen. General observations from the study: In all four CD4+ subsets, TCRB CDR3 length was significantly, moderately reduced in type 1 diabetes.

Sequenced input: naive CD4+ T cells from blood. These receptors were obtained from a man aged 25 to 45 with type 1 diabetes.

On this clone itself: This same CDR3 is encoded by further DNA sequences in the sample. The V and J genes are TRBV18 and TRBJ2-3; perhaps TRBD1 as D (6 bases). CDR3 length equals 13 residues. Trimming stripped 3 bases from V and 4 bases from J, with 8 bases between. Germline-derived CDR1 and CDR2 are KGHSH and LQKENI. CDR3 region: CASSPGTSDTQYF. CDR3 in DNA: TGTGCCAGCTCACCCGGGACATCAGATACGCAGTATTTT. The full variable domain, rest sourced from reference TRBV18 and TRBJ2-3, is NAGVMQNPRHLVRRRGQEARLRCSPMKGHSHVYWYRQLPEEGLKFMVYLQKENIIDESGMPKERFSAEFPKEGPSILRIQQVVRGDSAAYFCASSPGTSDTQYFGPGTRLTVL.

This clone has a handful of counts. This chain connects TRBV9 to TRBJ2-7; 8 bases align to TRBD1. The CDR3 runs to 14 residues. After removal of 4 bases from V and 5 bases from J, the junction contained 8 bases not matched to a gene. Per germline, CDR1 SGDLS and CDR2 YYNGEE. CDR3 protein: CASSPRTGKNEQYF. CDR3 sequence (DNA): TGTGCCAGCAGCCCTCGGACAGGGAAAAACGAGCAGTACTTC.

The rearrangement joins TRBV5-1 to TRBJ2-3; 8 nucleotides align to TRBD1. The CDR3 covers 13 residues. Per the germline V gene, CDR1 is SGHRS and CDR2 is YFSETQ. Germline trimming cut 4 bases from V and 5 bases from J; bases unmatched to any gene: 3. The DNA of the CDR3 is TGCGCCAGCAGCCAGGACAGGGTAGATACGCAGTATTTT. Protein sequence: CASSQDRVDTQYF.

The V and J genes are TRBV7-9 and TRBJ2-1; 7 nucleotides match TRBD1. The junction had 12 bases not matched to a gene; V was cut back by 5 bases and J by 8 bases. The V gene's germline CDR1 is SEHNR and CDR2 FQNEAQ (reference sequence). The CDR3 consists of 15 residues. The CDR3, as DNA: TGTGCCAGCAGCCCAAAACAGACAGGGCAGGATGAGCAGTTCTTC. This codes for CASSPKQTGQDEQFF.

This clone has just a few counts. The rearrangement links TRBV7-2 to TRBJ1-3; TRBD1 is a possible D gene (6 bases). This CDR3 spans 15 amino acids. Looked up from germline, CDR1 is SGHTA and CDR2 is FQGNSA. Trimming took 5 bases from V and 7 from J, leaving 18 bases between them. In DNA, the CDR3 is TGTGCCAGCAGCCCCCTGGGGGCTCCGTGGAACACCATATATTTT. Translating gives CASSPLGAPWNTIYF.

This clone came up a few times. The chain recombines TRBV25-1 with TRBJ1-3, with a weak D call TRBD1 (5 bases). Looked up from germline, CDR1 is MGHDK and CDR2 is SYGVNS. V was clipped by 8 bases and J by 7 bases, with 21 bases between them. The CDR3 sequence is 15 residues long. The CDR3, as DNA: TGTGCCAGCTCCACCGGGGGGTCCCTCGGGAACACCATATATTTT. Its protein is CASSTGGSLGNTIYF.

V usage is TRBV7-8 and J usage is TRBJ2-5; 7 bases line up with TRBD2. Losses at the gene ends were 0 bases for V and 1 base for J; bases not matched to a gene: 2. The CDR3 runs 15 residues. Germline assignment: CDR1 SGHVS and CDR2 FQNEAQ. The CDR3 nucleotides read TGTGCCAGCAGCTTAGCGCGGGGGACCCAAGAGACCCAGTACTTC. Residues: CASSLARGTQETQYF.

This clone was seen a few times. The chain is built from TRBV28 and TRBJ1-5; the D is unclear. Trimming removed 1 base from V and 5 bases from J, with 6 bases in between. There are 13 residues in the CDR3. Germline-derived CDR1 and CDR2 are MDHEN and SYDVKM. The CDR3 loop reads CASSLSLHQPQHF. The CDR3 DNA is TGTGCCAGCAGTTTATCCCTCCATCAGCCCCAGCATTTT.

This clone has more than one count but fewer than ten. The V gene is TRBV7-2, the J gene TRBJ2-7, with 11 bases aligning to TRBD2. The germline V gene has CDR1 SGHTA and CDR2 FQGNSA. V lost 5 bases, J lost 0 bases, and 6 bases stayed unmatched. There are 16 residues in the CDR3. CDR3 DNA sequence: TGTGCCAGCAGCGTAACTAGCGGGGGTTACTCCTACGAGCAGTACTTC. It translates to CASSVTSGGYSYEQYF.

The V gene is TRBV18, the J gene TRBJ2-4, with a tentative D call TRBD1 (6 bases). This CDR3 region has 14 residues. V shed 6 bases and J shed 2 bases, with 11 bases lying between them. CDR1 is KGHSH and CDR2 is LQKENI in the germline V gene. The CDR3 region is CASSADSSKNIQYF. CDR3 bases: TGTGCCAGCTCGGCGGACAGTTCCAAAAACATTCAGTACTTC.

The chain joins TRBV5-4 to TRBJ2-7; D is unclear. Trimming pared 4 bases from V and 0 bases from J, leaving 11 bases between. Germline V gene lookup returns CDR1 SGHNT and CDR2 YYREEE (reference sequence). This CDR3 contains 14 residues. The CDR3 DNA reads as TGTGCCAGCAGCCGTGATACATACTCCTACGAGCAGTACTTC. It encodes CASSRDTYSYEQYF.

This clone was counted a few times. The J gene is TRBJ1-6, the V gene TRBV5-5; a possible D gene is TRBD1 (5 bases). The V and J ends lost 4 bases and 10 bases respectively, with 15 bases between them. This CDR3 comprises 14 residues. Looked up from germline, CDR1 is SGHKS and CDR2 is YYEKEE (reference sequence). CDR3 sequence: CASSRDWLSSPLHF. In DNA form, the CDR3 reads TGTGCCAGCAGCCGGGACTGGTTGAGCTCACCCCTCCACTTT.

This clone was detected only a few times. The CDR3 DNA sequence: TGTGCCAGCATGGACTTAGCCAAAAACATTCAGTACTTC. Protein: CASMDLAKNIQYF. The chain has TRBV28 and TRBJ2-4; D perhaps matches TRBD2 (5 bases). The length of the CDR3 is 13 residues. The germline V gene encodes CDR1 MDHEN and CDR2 SYDVKM. Trimming stripped 7 bases from V and 0 bases from J, with 7 bases between.

This clone was detected only a few times. The chain combines TRBV27 with TRBJ1-2, with 8 bases lining up with TRBD1. The CDR3 is made up of 14 amino acids. The V and J ends lost 5 bases and 4 bases, in that order; junction bases with no gene match: 6. Germline V gene data show CDR1 as MNHEY and CDR2 as SMNVEV (reference sequence). The CDR3 nucleotides read TGTGCCAGCAGTCCTCGGGGACAGGCCTATGGCTACACCTTC. Protein sequence: CASSPRGQAYGYTF.

This clone occurred a few times. The chain is built from TRBV4-3 and TRBJ2-7; TRBD1 matches 9 bases. Trimming at V came to 0 bases and at J to 3 bases, leaving 9 bases not matched to a gene. The germline CDR1 and CDR2 sequences are LGHNA and YSLEER. This CDR3 region has 17 residues. The CDR3 spells CASSQDYRQGGFYEQYF. The DNA of the CDR3 is TGCGCCAGCAGCCAAGATTACCGACAGGGGGGATTCTACGAGCAGTACTTC.

This clone was seen only a few times. The rearrangement joins TRBV9 to TRBJ2-1; D not resolved. V was shortened by 0 bases and J by 0 bases, with 10 bases between the two germline ends. The CDR3 is 16 amino acids. Germline V CDR1 and CDR2: SGDLS, YYNGEE. The CDR3 reads CASSVEPASSYNEQFF. Written as DNA, the CDR3 is TGTGCCAGCAGCGTAGAACCCGCGAGCTCCTACAATGAGCAGTTCTTC.

V is TRBV7-3 and J is TRBJ2-3, with 7 bases fitting TRBD2. Germline lookup yields CDR1 SGHTA and CDR2 FQGTGA. The V segment lost 5 bases and the J segment 0 bases; nucleotides outside the gene matches: 5. The CDR3 totals 15 residues. The chain's CDR3 is CASSLSGYSTDTQYF. CDR3 nucleotide sequence: TGTGCCAGCAGCCTTAGCGGGTATAGCACAGATACGCAGTATTTT.

This clone has only a few counts. The genes are TRBV5-6 and TRBJ2-7; 9 bases align to TRBD1. The CDR3 has 14 residues. Germline CDR1 SGHDT, CDR2 YYEEEE. V was clipped by 2 bases and J by 6 bases; unmatched bases: 6. The CDR3 spells CASSFRDREGEQYF. CDR3 coding DNA: TGTGCCAGCAGCTTCCGGGACAGGGAGGGCGAGCAGTACTTC.

The genes are TRBV30 and TRBJ1-5; D uncertain. V dropped 5 bases and J dropped 5 bases, with 10 bases sitting between them. The length of the CDR3 is 12 residues. Per the germline V gene, CDR1 is GTSNPN and CDR2 is SVGIG (reference sequence). CDR3 in amino acids: CAWASPYQPQHF. The CDR3 region has the DNA TGTGCCTGGGCGTCCCCGTATCAGCCCCAGCATTTT.

This clone has just a few counts. V is TRBV2 and J is TRBJ2-2; TRBD1 might be the D (6 bases). The germline V gene has CDR1 SNHLY and CDR2 FYNNEI. Trimming took off 4 bases at V and 5 bases at J, with 8 bases between the two ends. CDR3 size: 13 residues. Here the CDR3 DNA reads TGTGCCAGCAGTGTACAGGGAACCGGGGAGCTGTTTTTT. It yields the protein CASSVQGTGELFF.

The sample holds a few counts of this clone. The chain combines TRBV5-4 with TRBJ2-7; 9 bases align to TRBD2. The CDR3 extends over 14 amino acids. CDR1 is SGHNT, CDR2 YYREEE, per germline (reference sequence). The ends lost 3 bases at V and 1 base at J; junction bases unmatched: 2. CDR3 DNA: TGTGCCAGCAGCTCGGCGGGGGGGTCCTACGAGCAGTACTTC. It encodes CASSSAGGSYEQYF.

The chain joins TRBV6-4 to TRBJ1-2; 9 bases match TRBD1. This CDR3 has 13 amino acids. Looked up from germline, CDR1 is MRHNA and CDR2 is SNTAGT. V lost 6 bases to trimming and J lost 7 bases; unmatched junction nucleotides: 6. The CDR3 sequence: CASSDDRGFGYTF. The CDR3 nucleotides read TGTGCCAGCAGCGATGACAGGGGGTTTGGCTACACCTTC.

This clone was seen a few times. The rearrangement links TRBV9 to TRBJ2-7; D perhaps matches TRBD2 (5 bases). This CDR3 spans 13 amino acids. V lost 4 bases and J 3 bases, leaving 11 bases between the germline ends. Germline V gives CDR1 SGDLS, CDR2 YYNGEE. For the CDR3, the DNA is TGTGCCAGCAGCCCCGGGGTACGCTACGAGCAGTACTTC. Encoded protein: CASSPGVRYEQYF.

The chain recombines TRBV7-2 with TRBJ1-6; 7 bases map to TRBD1. Germline CDR1 is SGHTA and CDR2 is FQGNSA. The junction had 13 bases not matched to a gene; V was cut back by 5 bases and J by 9 bases. There are 16 residues in the CDR3. DNA of the CDR3: TGTGCCAGCAGCGCATTACAGGGGTTGGTCAGTTCACCCCTCCACTTT. Its protein product is CASSALQGLVSSPLHF.